This entry concerns a single T cell receptor (beta chain). What antigen it recognizes has not been identified. Within one base of it there is no much larger clone, and no base qualities were kept. In Seattle, one collaborating source enrolled patients while the infection was active and tracked those patients longitudinally over the course of disease. The collaborating institutions used their own protocols to collect whole blood in K2EDTA tubes. For TCRbeta analysis, collaborators shipped samples in one of three forms: frozen whole blood, isolated PBMCs, or DNA extracted from either of those sample types. The junction carries 12 bases between V and J, which are trimmed by 4 bases and 2 bases respectively. The germline V gene yields KGHSH for CDR1 and LQKENI for CDR2. The CDR3, cysteine through phenylalanine, is 14 amino acids long. The DNA shown is the 42-base CDR3, in frame from base 1. The data stem from a study of blood T cell repertoires in COVID-19 (TCRdb year 2020). Regarding the research as a whole: The collaborator samples originated in the United States, Italy and Spain and spanned the acute and convalescent phases of COVID-19. The material from the prospective study consisted of cDNA or gDNA derived from T cells, B-cell-depleted T cells, or PBMCs. Samples came from the ongoing ImmuneRACE study (first 160 participants) plus 1,254 subjects from 6 global collaborators. The repertoires were made available in a free public database intended to serve as a resource for research on the immune response to SARS-CoV-2. The sample metadata nearly always contained a de-identified subject ID, COVID-19 status, age in years and sex. Where HLA class I and class II types were available, the types were taken from metadata supplied by the sample provider, not from assay-based typing. Deeply sampled blood TCRbeta repertoires from subjects exposed to, actively infected with, or recovered from COVID-19 were included in the dataset.

TCRbeta CDR3 regions were amplified from genomic DNA using the immunoSEQ Assay, a bias-controlled multiplex PCR. The authors' analysis ran thus. The number of nucleated cells in each sample was estimated from the amplification of reference gene primers within the assay. Sequence reads were collapsed and filtered to measure the absolute abundance of every unique TCRbeta CDR3 rearrangement. For each sample, productive Simpson clonality was calculated by taking the square root of Simpson's diversity index across productive rearrangements. TCRdb carries this immuneACCESS record with in-frame sequences only. Its versions omit some clonotypes, under half of them owing to an unresolved V gene in the studies checked, with the rest unexplained. V, J and clone size were drawn from that table, and D and trimming were deduced from the DNA. The sample records a few hundred thousand clones, roughly nine tenths of which are singletons. The ten largest clones represent 3.5% to 4% of the sample.

General conclusions and limits of the study: Clinical and demographic metadata were provided uncurated, with the amount varying by source and participant.

Sequencing used peripheral blood. This clonotype was obtained from an older woman with COVID-19, enrolled during active disease. The chain links TRBV18 with TRBJ2-7, and the D gene may be TRBD1, 6 bases matching. CDR3 reads: CASSRDRPAYEQYF. The DNA sequence is TGTGCCAGCTCACGAGACAGGCCCGCCTACGAGCAGTACTTC.